The entry below gives a single T cell receptor (beta chain) sequence along with its context. Its matching antigen is unknown. These data originate in a study of cytomegalovirus exposure and HLA in healthy donors. With 1 base removed from V and 8 bases from J, the gap between germline ends came to 14 bases. The CDR3 extends over 14 amino acids. In germline, CDR1 is SGHTA, CDR2 FQGNSA. With 60 Vbeta and 13 Jbeta primers, the PCR was carried out. Profiled with immunoSEQ multiplex PCR; TCRdb holds only in-frame clones, not every one. The sample has about 140,000 clones; more than 75% are singletons. Points from the study as a whole: Among TCR beta chains, those listed as cytomegalovirus-associated numbered about 160. There was a cluster of highly shared sequence variants that was likely a sequencing artifact.

The rearrangement joins TRBV7-2 to TRBJ1-2, with D possibly being TRBD1 (5 bases). The specimen sequenced was PBMCs. The TCR was taken from a woman aged 18-29 years in good health and CMV-seropositive. The CDR3 spells CASSLEPRAEGYTF. For the CDR3, the DNA is TGTGCCAGCAGCTTAGAGCCCAGGGCGGAAGGCTACACCTTC.